A selection of T cell receptor beta chains follows, all from one sample in a study of T-cell reconstitution after alpha-beta-depleted transplantation in children. Using its own MiXCR run on the PCR reads, TCRdb lists one record per CDR3 protein. Of about a million distinct CDR3 sequences in the sample, about 29% are singletons; the top ten hold about 28%. The sequences come from PBMCs, mostly from graft donor cells, collected 360 days after TCRalphabeta/CD19-depleted stem cell transplant. These receptors came from a boy in the first two years of life who had a stem cell transplant for SCID, so the T cells may come from the graft donor. The CDR3 runs from the conserved cysteine through the conserved F or W. Each record gives: D gene, J gene, clone size, V gene, CDR3 protein, CDR3 DNA. D genes are given only for firm matches. The size of a clone is reported for some rows only, either as once, few or many, or as a class for expanded clones.

TRBD1,TRBJ2-7,.,TRBV20-1,CSARDFGTASYEQYF,TGCAGTGCTAGAGATTTCGGGACAGCCTCCTACGAGCAGTACTTC
TRBD1,TRBJ2-1,.,TRBV18,CASSPTMSGGFNEQFF,TGTGCCAGCTCACCCACCATGTCAGGGGGCTTCAATGAGCAGTTCTTC
TRBD1,TRBJ1-2,.,TRBV7-2,CASSQTTGPGYGYTF,TGTGCCAGCAGCCAGACGACAGGGCCGGGCTATGGCTACACCTTC
.,TRBJ2-1,few,TRBV12-3/TRBV12-4,CATGGGRIAYNEQFF,TGTGCCACCGGAGGGGGCAGGATCGCCTACAATGAGCAGTTCTTC
.,TRBJ2-7,once,TRBV5-5,CASSSVGQGVEQYF,TGTGCCAGCAGCTCCGTAGGGCAGGGCGTCGAGCAGTACTTC
TRBD1,TRBJ2-1,few,TRBV10-3,CAINGRQGSYNEQFF,TGTGCCATCAATGGAAGACAGGGTAGCTACAATGAGCAGTTCTTC
.,TRBJ1-2,.,TRBV5-1,CASSLDTGTFHYGYTF,TGCGCCAGCAGCTTGGATACAGGGACTTTTCATTATGGCTACACCTTC
TRBD1,TRBJ1-5,.,TRBV4-1,CASSQRRTGGTNQPQHF,TGCGCCAGCAGCCAACGCAGGACAGGGGGGACCAATCAGCCCCAGCATTTT
.,TRBJ1-2,.,TRBV12-3/TRBV12-4,CASSRRDGSNYGYTF,TGTGCCAGCAGTCGTCGAGACGGTTCTAACTATGGCTACACCTTC
TRBD2,TRBJ2-6,once,TRBV5-6,CASSLVQRGGFSGANVLTF,TGTGCCAGCAGCTTGGTCCAGCGGGGGGGCTTCTCTGGGGCCAACGTCCTGACTTTC
TRBD2,TRBJ2-1,.,TRBV12-3/TRBV12-4,CASSPISGGGRDEQFF,TGTGCCAGCAGTCCAATAAGCGGGGGAGGGAGGGATGAGCAGTTCTTC
TRBD1,TRBJ2-1,few,TRBV5-5,CASSLGTGDLYNEQFF,TGTGCCAGCAGCTTGGGGACAGGGGATCTCTACAATGAGCAGTTCTTC
TRBD2,TRBJ2-1,.,TRBV4-1,CASSQAHSGGTNEQFF,TGCGCCAGCAGCCAAGCCCATAGCGGGGGGACGAATGAGCAGTTCTTC
TRBD2,TRBJ2-5,.,TRBV6-1,CASREGHFSGGSRETQYF,TGTGCCAGCAGGGAGGGACACTTTAGCGGGGGCTCGAGGGAGACCCAGTACTTC
TRBD1,TRBJ1-2,.,TRBV4-1,CASSPSPGTGTTKGYTF,TGCGCCAGCAGCCCCTCCCCCGGGACAGGAACTACCAAGGGCTACACCTTC
TRBD2,TRBJ2-1,.,TRBV4-1,CASSQVGRTRANEQFF,TGCGCCAGCAGCCAAGTTGGTCGGACTAGAGCCAATGAGCAGTTCTTC
TRBD1,TRBJ2-7,.,TRBV6-1,CASEDRSFDEQYF,TGTGCCAGCGAGGACAGGTCCTTTGACGAGCAGTACTTC
TRBD2,TRBJ2-1,.,TRBV24-1,CATRASGPYNEQFF,TGTGCCACCAGGGCTAGCGGCCCGTACAATGAGCAGTTCTTC
.,TRBJ1-5,.,TRBV4-3,CASSQVDSPGQPQHF,TGCGCCAGCAGCCAAGTGGACAGCCCTGGGCAGCCCCAGCATTTT
.,TRBJ2-1,few,TRBV5-1,CASSLAPPEGIMGYEQFF,TGCGCCAGCAGCTTGGCACCTCCAGAGGGGATCATGGGCTATGAGCAGTTCTTC
.,TRBJ1-2,few,TRBV28,CASKIATDAYGYTF,TGTGCCAGCAAGATCGCGACAGATGCGTATGGCTACACCTTC
TRBD1,TRBJ2-7,few,TRBV12-3/TRBV12-4,CASSFWDRAQEQYF,TGTGCCAGCAGTTTCTGGGACAGGGCGCAGGAGCAGTACTTC
.,TRBJ1-1,.,TRBV5-1,CASSLDDGGMNTEAFF,TGCGCCAGCAGCTTGGACGACGGGGGTATGAACACTGAAGCTTTCTTT
.,TRBJ2-5,few,TRBV9,CASSAEGWVHPQETQYF,TGTGCCAGCAGCGCGGAGGGATGGGTCCACCCGCAAGAGACCCAGTACTTC
TRBD2,TRBJ2-7,.,TRBV5-1,CASSLALAGPGASYEQYF,TGCGCCAGCAGCTTGGCGCTAGCGGGGCCTGGGGCTTCTTACGAGCAGTACTTC
TRBD2,TRBJ2-5,many,TRBV3-1,CASSRGLANLETQYF,TGTGCCAGCAGCCGAGGACTAGCGAATCTAGAGACCCAGTACTTC
.,TRBJ2-3,few,TRBV7-6,CASSQWGGDGVDTQYF,TGTGCCAGCAGCCAATGGGGGGGCGACGGGGTAGATACGCAGTATTTT
TRBD1,TRBJ2-2,.,TRBV20-1,CSAARDRGRAGELFF,TGCAGTGCTGCGCGGGACAGGGGGCGCGCCGGGGAGCTGTTTTTT
.,TRBJ2-4,.,TRBV3-1,CASSHRVSHALWDIQYF,TGTGCCAGCAGCCACCGGGTGAGCCATGCCCTGTGGGACATTCAGTACTTC
TRBD2,TRBJ2-5,.,TRBV20-1,CSARDYASGGPQIYF,TGCAGTGCTAGAGATTACGCTAGCGGGGGACCACAAATCTACTTC
.,TRBJ1-2,few,TRBV25-1,CASSEPGIYGYTF,TGTGCCAGCAGTGAGCCAGGGATCTATGGCTACACCTTC
.,TRBJ2-3,.,TRBV20-1,CSANRRRVDTQYF,TGCAGTGCTAACCGCCGGCGAGTGGATACGCAGTATTTT
.,TRBJ2-3,many,TRBV5-1,CASSLEFQGGDTQYF,TGCGCCAGCAGCTTGGAGTTCCAGGGGGGAGATACGCAGTATTTT
.,TRBJ1-1,.,TRBV5-1,CASIGRGATEAFF,TGCGCCAGCATTGGCCGGGGGGCGACTGAAGCTTTCTTT
.,TRBJ2-1,.,TRBV4-2,CASSRRLLGDFHNEQFF,TGTGCCAGCAGCCGCAGACTCCTAGGGGATTTTCACAATGAGCAGTTCTTC
.,TRBJ1-2,.,TRBV6-5,CASSYSRYYGYTF,TGTGCCAGCAGTTACTCGAGGTACTATGGCTACACCTTC
.,TRBJ1-1,few,TRBV6-6,CASKWQGNTEAFF,TGTGCCAGCAAGTGGCAGGGGAACACTGAAGCTTTCTTT
.,TRBJ2-1,.,TRBV18,CASSPPAGRTGEQFF,TGTGCCAGCTCACCACCGGCAGGGAGAACAGGGGAGCAGTTCTTC
.,TRBJ1-1,.,TRBV7-9,CASRGFLGTEAFF,TGTGCCAGCCGTGGGTTTTTGGGCACTGAAGCTTTCTTT
TRBD1,TRBJ1-1,.,TRBV11-2,CASSFSMDRVGSTEAFF,TGTGCCAGCAGCTTCTCGATGGACAGGGTTGGCAGCACTGAAGCTTTCTTT
.,TRBJ2-2,.,TRBV28,CASSSDARADNTGELFF,TGTGCCAGCAGTTCCGATGCAAGGGCAGACAACACCGGGGAGCTGTTTTTT
.,TRBJ2-2,many,TRBV29-1,CSGKKRNTGELFF,TGCAGCGGAAAGAAGAGGAACACCGGGGAGCTGTTTTTT